This T cell receptor (beta chain) was identified during a study of CD8 T cells in ankylosing spondylitis. The study, taken as a whole, reports: Blood from ankylosing spondylitis patients appeared to carry a characteristic roughly eight-variant TCR beta motif.

Via MiXCR, TCRdb re-called the 5' RACE reads, giving one row per CDR3 protein. The repertoire holds about 150,000 distinct CDR3 sequences, with about an eighth as singletons. The CDR3 totals 15 residues. Germline assignment: CDR1 SEHNR and CDR2 FQNEAQ (reference sequence). V shed 6 bases and J 1 base; nucleotides not matched to a gene: 9. This clonotype was detected only a few times. Antigen: not known. The sequence derives from a female donor with ankylosing spondylitis or in good health (not recorded which). The chain carries TRBV7-9 and TRBJ2-7; 7 bases map to TRBD1. Sequences were obtained from blood, either unsorted or a sorted T cell fraction (not recorded which). In DNA, the CDR3 is TGTGCCAGCAGTTTTGACAGGGCCCAGTCCTACGAGCAGTACTTC. Its protein product is CASSFDRAQSYEQYF.